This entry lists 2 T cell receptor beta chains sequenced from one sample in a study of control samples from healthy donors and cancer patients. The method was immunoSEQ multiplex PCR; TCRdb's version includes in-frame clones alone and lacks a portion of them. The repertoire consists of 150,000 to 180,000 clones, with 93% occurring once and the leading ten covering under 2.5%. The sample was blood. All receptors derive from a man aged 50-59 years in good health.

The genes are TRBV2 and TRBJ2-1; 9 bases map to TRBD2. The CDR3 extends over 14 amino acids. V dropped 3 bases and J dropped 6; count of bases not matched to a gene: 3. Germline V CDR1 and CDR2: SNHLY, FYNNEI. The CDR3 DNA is TGTGCCAGCAGTGAGCGGCGGGGGGGCAATGAGCAGTTCTTC. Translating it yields CASSERRGGNEQFF.

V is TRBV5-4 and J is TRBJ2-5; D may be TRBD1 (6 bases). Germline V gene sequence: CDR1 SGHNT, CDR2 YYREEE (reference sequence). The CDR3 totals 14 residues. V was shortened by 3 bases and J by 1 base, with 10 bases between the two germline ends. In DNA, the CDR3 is TGTGCCAGCAGCTCCAAGACAGGCCAAGAGACCCAGTACTTC. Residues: CASSSKTGQETQYF.